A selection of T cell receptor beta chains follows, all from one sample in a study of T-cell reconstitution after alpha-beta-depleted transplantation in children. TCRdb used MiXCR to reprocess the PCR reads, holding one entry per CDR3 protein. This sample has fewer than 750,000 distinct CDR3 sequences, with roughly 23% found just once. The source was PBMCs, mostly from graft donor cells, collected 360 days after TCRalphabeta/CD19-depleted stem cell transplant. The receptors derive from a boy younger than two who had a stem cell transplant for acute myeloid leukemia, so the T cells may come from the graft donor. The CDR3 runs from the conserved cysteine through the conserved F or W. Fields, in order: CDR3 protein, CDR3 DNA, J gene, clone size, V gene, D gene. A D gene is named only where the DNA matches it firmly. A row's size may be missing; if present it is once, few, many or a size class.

CDR3: CSATTSGGMGEQFF
DNA: TGCAGTGCCACGACTAGCGGGGGCATGGGTGAGCAGTTCTTC
J: TRBJ2-1
size: few
V: TRBV20-1
D: TRBD2

CDR3: CASSHTVQSQETQYF
DNA: TGTGCCAGCAGCCACACGGTACAGTCCCAAGAGACCCAGTACTTC
J: TRBJ2-5
size: few
V: TRBV12-3/TRBV12-4
D: -

CDR3: CSARVLTSGSSYNEQFF
DNA: TGCAGTGCTAGAGTCCTTACTAGCGGGAGCTCCTACAATGAGCAGTTCTTC
J: TRBJ2-1
size: many
V: TRBV20-1
D: TRBD2

CDR3: CASSEVGPTEAFF
DNA: TGTGCCAGCAGTGAAGTAGGGCCCACTGAAGCTTTCTTT
J: TRBJ1-1
size: -
V: TRBV6-1
D: -

CDR3: CSALSGASSYEQYF
DNA: TGCAGCGCCCTGTCAGGGGCAAGCTCCTACGAGCAGTACTTC
J: TRBJ2-7
size: many
V: TRBV29-1
D: -

CDR3: CASSPRGAIRNEQFF
DNA: TGTGCCAGCTCACCACGGGGGGCAATACGGAATGAGCAGTTCTTC
J: TRBJ2-1
size: few
V: TRBV18
D: -

CDR3: CSARGLAGGTGLADTQYF
DNA: TGCAGTGCTAGAGGACTAGCGGGGGGCACCGGGTTGGCAGATACGCAGTATTTT
J: TRBJ2-3
size: -
V: TRBV20-1
D: TRBD2

CDR3: CASRPGQEHSPLHF
DNA: TGCGCCAGCAGACCGGGACAGGAGCATTCACCCCTCCACTTT
J: TRBJ1-6
size: -
V: TRBV10-2
D: TRBD1

CDR3: CASSQDEGPEHSPLHF
DNA: TGCGCCAGCAGCCAAGACGAAGGGCCTGAGCATTCACCCCTCCACTTT
J: TRBJ1-6
size: many
V: TRBV4-1
D: -

CDR3: CASSPRLAGAYNEQFF
DNA: TGTGCCAGCAGCCCTCGACTAGCGGGGGCCTACAATGAGCAGTTCTTC
J: TRBJ2-1
size: few
V: TRBV7-2
D: TRBD2

CDR3: CASSTGQGMNTEAFF
DNA: TGCGCCAGCAGCACGGGACAGGGGATGAACACTGAAGCTTTCTTT
J: TRBJ1-1
size: few
V: TRBV5-1
D: TRBD1

CDR3: CASGGTPYNYGYTF
DNA: TGTGCCAGCGGGGGGACACCCTATAACTATGGCTACACCTTC
J: TRBJ1-2
size: -
V: TRBV12-3/TRBV12-4
D: -

CDR3: CSARSSYSYEQYF
DNA: TGCAGTGCTAGGAGTAGCTACAGCTACGAGCAGTACTTC
J: TRBJ2-7
size: few
V: TRBV20-1
D: -

CDR3: CASSLVFRPSYNEQFF
DNA: TGTGCCAGCAGCTTAGTATTCAGGCCCTCCTACAATGAGCAGTTCTTC
J: TRBJ2-1
size: -
V: TRBV11-1
D: -

CDR3: CASSPGTGKYGYTF
DNA: TGTGCCAGCAGCCCCGGGACAGGGAAGTATGGCTACACCTTC
J: TRBJ1-2
size: -
V: TRBV28
D: TRBD1

CDR3: CSARDLKRGNQPQHF
DNA: TGCAGTGCTAGAGATTTAAAGAGGGGGAATCAGCCCCAGCATTTT
J: TRBJ1-5
size: many
V: TRBV20-1
D: -

CDR3: CASSPTTGKNEKLFF
DNA: TGCGCCAGCAGCCCCACGACAGGGAAGAACGAAAAACTGTTTTTT
J: TRBJ1-4
size: few
V: TRBV4-3
D: TRBD1

CDR3: CASSQDWGSSTDTQYF
DNA: TGCGCCAGCAGCCAAGATTGGGGTTCTAGCACAGATACGCAGTATTTT
J: TRBJ2-3
size: -
V: TRBV4-1
D: -

CDR3: CASSLGWTSEKGSSYNEQFF
DNA: TGTGCCAGCAGCTTAGGCTGGACTAGCGAAAAGGGAAGCTCCTACAATGAGCAGTTCTTC
J: TRBJ2-1
size: few
V: TRBV7-7
D: TRBD2

CDR3: CASSRTGTGERTGELFF
DNA: TGCGCCAGCAGTCGCACCGGGACAGGGGAGAGGACCGGGGAGCTGTTTTTT
J: TRBJ2-2
size: -
V: TRBV5-1
D: TRBD1

CDR3: CASSSVNSGGELFF
DNA: TGCGCCAGCAGCTCCGTTAACTCCGGAGGGGAACTGTTTTTT
J: TRBJ1-4
size: -
V: TRBV5-1
D: -

CDR3: CASSLADRSSYEQYF
DNA: TGCGCCAGCAGCTTGGCGGACAGGAGCTCCTACGAGCAGTACTTC
J: TRBJ2-7
size: -
V: TRBV5-1
D: TRBD1

CDR3: CASSLAGGRSDTQYF
DNA: TGTGCCAGCAGTCTGGCGGGGGGGAGGTCAGATACGCAGTATTTT
J: TRBJ2-3
size: few
V: TRBV12-3/TRBV12-4
D: TRBD2

CDR3: CASSQDFRNSPLHF
DNA: TGCGCCAGCAGCCAAGATTTCCGCAATTCACCCCTCCACTTT
J: TRBJ1-6
size: many
V: TRBV4-3
D: -

CDR3: CASTFDRGGYNEQFF
DNA: TGTGCCAGCACCTTCGACAGGGGAGGTTACAATGAGCAGTTCTTC
J: TRBJ2-1
size: few
V: TRBV27
D: TRBD1

CDR3: CASSSRDPNTGELFF
DNA: TGTGCCAGCAGCTCCCGGGACCCGAACACCGGGGAGCTGTTTTTT
J: TRBJ2-2
size: many
V: TRBV11-2
D: -

CDR3: CAWSPAGGADTGELFF
DNA: TGTGCCTGGAGTCCGGCGGGGGGAGCAGACACCGGGGAGCTGTTTTTT
J: TRBJ2-2
size: -
V: TRBV30
D: TRBD2

CDR3: CASSYLTRGGNTDTQYF
DNA: TGTGCCAGCAGTTACTTAACGCGCGGGGGCAACACAGATACGCAGTATTTT
J: TRBJ2-3
size: many
V: TRBV6-5
D: -

CDR3: CASSTGRHFLSGANVLTF
DNA: TGTGCCAGCAGTACAGGAAGACACTTCCTCTCTGGGGCCAACGTCCTGACTTTC
J: TRBJ2-6
size: few
V: TRBV11-1
D: -

CDR3: CAWRDRGNTEAFF
DNA: TGTGCCTGGCGGGACAGGGGGAACACTGAAGCTTTCTTT
J: TRBJ1-1
size: -
V: TRBV30
D: TRBD1

CDR3: CASSNLARETPYEQYF
DNA: TGTGCCAGCAGCAATTTGGCGAGGGAGACGCCCTACGAGCAGTACTTC
J: TRBJ2-7
size: few
V: TRBV7-2
D: -

CDR3: CASSYSAGTRETQYF
DNA: TGTGCCAGCAGTTACTCGGCAGGGACTCGAGAGACCCAGTACTTC
J: TRBJ2-5
size: -
V: TRBV6-5
D: -

CDR3: CASSWGHSSYNEQFF
DNA: TGTGCCAGCAGCTGGGGACACAGCTCCTACAATGAGCAGTTCTTC
J: TRBJ2-1
size: few
V: TRBV5-5
D: -

CDR3: CSVVVGGAFYNEQFF
DNA: TGCAGCGTTGTCGTTGGGGGGGCCTTCTACAATGAGCAGTTCTTC
J: TRBJ2-1
size: -
V: TRBV29-1
D: -

CDR3: CASSSGAWTGPGELFF
DNA: TGTGCCAGCAGTTCGGGCGCCTGGACAGGGCCCGGGGAGCTGTTTTTT
J: TRBJ2-2
size: few
V: TRBV12-3/TRBV12-4
D: TRBD1

CDR3: CAISGDRGLNTGELFF
DNA: TGTGCCATCAGTGGAGACAGGGGTTTGAACACCGGGGAGCTGTTTTTT
J: TRBJ2-2
size: many
V: TRBV10-3
D: TRBD1

CDR3: CSVVRDRGYGYTF
DNA: TGCAGCGTTGTAAGGGACAGGGGCTATGGCTACACCTTC
J: TRBJ1-2
size: few
V: TRBV29-1
D: TRBD1

CDR3: CASSPLSGDKGGTDRQPQHF
DNA: TGTGCCAGCTCACCACTTTCCGGGGATAAAGGGGGCACGGACCGACAGCCCCAGCATTTT
J: TRBJ1-5
size: once
V: TRBV18
D: TRBD1

CDR3: CASSPQPGIYNEQFF
DNA: TGTGCCAGCAGCCCTCAACCGGGAATCTACAATGAGCAGTTCTTC
J: TRBJ2-1
size: few
V: TRBV7-8
D: -

CDR3: CASCRGENTEAFF
DNA: TGCGCCAGTTGCAGGGGGGAGAACACTGAAGCTTTCTTT
J: TRBJ1-1
size: few
V: TRBV10-2
D: TRBD1

CDR3: CSASLTALGDNEQFF
DNA: TGCAGTGCTAGTCTGACAGCCCTAGGAGACAATGAGCAGTTCTTC
J: TRBJ2-1
size: -
V: TRBV20-1
D: -

CDR3: CASSLEPQDRTDTQYF
DNA: TGTGCCAGCAGCTTAGAACCGCAAGACCGCACAGATACGCAGTATTTT
J: TRBJ2-3
size: -
V: TRBV7-2
D: -

CDR3: CASSLVDLGDTQYF
DNA: TGTGCCAGCAGCTTAGTCGACCTGGGGGATACGCAGTATTTT
J: TRBJ2-3
size: -
V: TRBV7-8
D: -

CDR3: CATSRSRDSLNTGELFF
DNA: TGTGCCACCAGCAGATCCCGGGACAGCCTGAACACCGGGGAGCTGTTTTTT
J: TRBJ2-2
size: few
V: TRBV15
D: TRBD1

CDR3: CSASSPGTPYNEQFF
DNA: TGCAGTGCTAGCTCCCCCGGGACTCCCTACAATGAGCAGTTCTTC
J: TRBJ2-1
size: -
V: TRBV20-1
D: -

CDR3: CASSYGGGLHEQFF
DNA: TGTGCCAGCAGTTACGGGGGGGGCCTTCATGAGCAGTTCTTC
J: TRBJ2-1
size: many
V: TRBV6-5
D: -

CDR3: CASSLTVGNTGELFF
DNA: TGTGCCAGCAGTTTGACAGTGGGAAACACCGGGGAGCTGTTTTTT
J: TRBJ2-2
size: many
V: TRBV6-2/TRBV6-3
D: -

CDR3: CASSGGTSGGINEQYF
DNA: TGTGCCAGCAGTGGGGGGACTAGCGGGGGTATCAACGAGCAGTACTTC
J: TRBJ2-7
size: -
V: TRBV6-1
D: TRBD2

CDR3: CASSQDWLANNEQFF
DNA: TGCGCCAGCAGCCAAGATTGGCTAGCTAACAATGAGCAGTTCTTC
J: TRBJ2-1
size: few
V: TRBV4-3
D: -

CDR3: CATSRQSSGNTIYF
DNA: TGTGCCACCAGCAGACAGAGCTCTGGAAACACCATATATTTT
J: TRBJ1-3
size: few
V: TRBV15
D: -